This paragraph covers one TCR beta chain sequence. Its cognate antigen is unknown. This sample was included in a study of CD8 T cells in ankylosing spondylitis. Whole-study findings and limits: Clones linked to disease, bearing a CD8+ phenotype, were relatively rare in peripheral blood. Ankylosing spondylitis blood seemed to carry a telltale TCR beta motif made of several highly homologous variants. Matched synovial fluid from ankylosing spondylitis patients was reported to be enriched for disease-linked clones.

TCRdb independently ran MiXCR on the 5' RACE reads; one entry per CDR3 protein. The sample consists of some 450,000 distinct CDR3 sequences, about a sixth of them appearing once. V gave up 0 bases and J gave up 3 bases, with 3 bases separating them. The germline V gene has CDR1 LGHDT and CDR2 YNNKEL (reference sequence). The CDR3 is 13 amino acids. Material: blood, either unsorted or a sorted T cell fraction (not recorded which). V is TRBV3-1 and J is TRBJ2-1; D is unclear. The TCR sequence derives from a male donor with ankylosing spondylitis. The CDR3 is CASSQEYYNEQFF. DNA for the CDR3: TGTGCCAGCAGCCAAGAGTACTACAATGAGCAGTTCTTC.